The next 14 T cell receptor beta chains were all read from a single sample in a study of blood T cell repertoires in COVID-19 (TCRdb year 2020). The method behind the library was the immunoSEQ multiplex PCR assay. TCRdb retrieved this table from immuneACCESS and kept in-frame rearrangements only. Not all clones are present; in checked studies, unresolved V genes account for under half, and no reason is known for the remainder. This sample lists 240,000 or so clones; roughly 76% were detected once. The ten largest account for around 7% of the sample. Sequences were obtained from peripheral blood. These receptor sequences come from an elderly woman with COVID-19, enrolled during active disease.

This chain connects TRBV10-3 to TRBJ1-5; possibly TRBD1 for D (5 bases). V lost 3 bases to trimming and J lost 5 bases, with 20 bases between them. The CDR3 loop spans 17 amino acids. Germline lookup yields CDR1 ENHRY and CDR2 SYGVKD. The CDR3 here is CAISDKGRRGKDQPQHF. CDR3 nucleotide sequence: TGTGCCATCAGTGACAAGGGGAGGCGGGGGAAAGATCAGCCCCAGCATTTT.

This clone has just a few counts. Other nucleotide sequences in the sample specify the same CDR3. The CDR3 is CASSLNTEAFF. The CDR3 bases are TGTGCCAGCAGCCTCAACACTGAAGCTTTCTTT. V usage is TRBV7-9 and J usage is TRBJ1-1, with D unresolved. Germline CDR1 SEHNR, CDR2 FQNEAQ (reference sequence). V was trimmed by 5 bases and J by 2 bases, leaving 3 bases between them. This CDR3 region has 11 residues.

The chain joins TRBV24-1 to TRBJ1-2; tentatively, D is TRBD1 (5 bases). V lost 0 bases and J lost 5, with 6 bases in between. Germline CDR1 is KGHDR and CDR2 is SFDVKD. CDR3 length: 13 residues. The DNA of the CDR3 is TGTGCCACCAGTGATTTGACAGGTTATGGCTACACCTTC. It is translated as CATSDLTGYGYTF.

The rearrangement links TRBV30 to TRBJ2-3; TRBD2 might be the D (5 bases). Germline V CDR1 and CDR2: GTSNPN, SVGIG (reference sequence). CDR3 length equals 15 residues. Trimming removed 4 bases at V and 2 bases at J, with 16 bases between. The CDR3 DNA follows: TGTGCCTGGAATGTGGGGATTAGCGACACAGATACGCAGTATTTT. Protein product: CAWNVGISDTDTQYF.

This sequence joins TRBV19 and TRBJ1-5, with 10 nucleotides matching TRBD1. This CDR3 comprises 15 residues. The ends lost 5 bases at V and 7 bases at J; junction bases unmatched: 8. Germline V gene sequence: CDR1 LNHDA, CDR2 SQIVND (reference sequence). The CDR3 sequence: CASSPGQGTAQPQHF. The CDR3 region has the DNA TGTGCCAGTAGTCCGGGACAGGGGACGGCACAGCCCCAGCATTTT.

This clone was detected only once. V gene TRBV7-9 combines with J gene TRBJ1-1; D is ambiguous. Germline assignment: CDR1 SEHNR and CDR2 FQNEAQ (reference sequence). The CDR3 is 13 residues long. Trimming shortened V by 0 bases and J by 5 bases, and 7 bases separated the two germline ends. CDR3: CASSLATRTEAFF. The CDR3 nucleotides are TGTGCCAGCAGCTTAGCGACCAGGACTGAAGCTTTCTTT.

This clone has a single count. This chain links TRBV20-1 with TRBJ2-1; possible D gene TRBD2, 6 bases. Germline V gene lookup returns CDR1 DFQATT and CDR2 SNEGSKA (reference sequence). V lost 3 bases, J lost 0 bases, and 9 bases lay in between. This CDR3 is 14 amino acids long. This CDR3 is CSASGGVSYNEQFF. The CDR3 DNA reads TGCAGTGCTAGTGGCGGGGTCTCCTACAATGAGCAGTTCTTC.

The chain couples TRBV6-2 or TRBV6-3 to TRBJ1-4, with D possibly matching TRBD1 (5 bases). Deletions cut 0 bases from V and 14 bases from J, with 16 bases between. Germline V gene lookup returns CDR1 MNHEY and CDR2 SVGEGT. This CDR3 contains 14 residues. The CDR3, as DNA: TGTGCCAGCAGTTACTCGGCGCAGGTGGCAGGGCTGTTTTTT. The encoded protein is CASSYSAQVAGLFF.

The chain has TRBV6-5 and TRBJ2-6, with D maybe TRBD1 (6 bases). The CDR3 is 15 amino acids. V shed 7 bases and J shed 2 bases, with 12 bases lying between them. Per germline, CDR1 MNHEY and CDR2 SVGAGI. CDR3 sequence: CASKTGSTGANVLTF. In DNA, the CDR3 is TGTGCCAGCAAAACAGGGTCTACTGGGGCCAACGTCCTGACTTTC.

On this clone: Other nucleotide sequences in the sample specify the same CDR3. The CDR3 coding sequence is TGCGCCAGCAGCTTGACCGGGGACAATCAGCCCCAGCATTTT. It translates to CASSLTGDNQPQHF. This chain links TRBV5-1 with TRBJ1-5; D not resolved. The CDR3 spans 14 residues. The germline V gene has CDR1 SGHRS and CDR2 YFSETQ. Trimming removed 1 base at V and 3 bases at J, with 8 bases between.

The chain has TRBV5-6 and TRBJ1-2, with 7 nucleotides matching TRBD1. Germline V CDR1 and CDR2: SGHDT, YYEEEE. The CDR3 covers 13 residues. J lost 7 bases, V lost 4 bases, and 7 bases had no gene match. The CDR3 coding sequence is TGTGCCAGCAGCATGACAGGGACGACTGGCTACACCTTC. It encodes CASSMTGTTGYTF.

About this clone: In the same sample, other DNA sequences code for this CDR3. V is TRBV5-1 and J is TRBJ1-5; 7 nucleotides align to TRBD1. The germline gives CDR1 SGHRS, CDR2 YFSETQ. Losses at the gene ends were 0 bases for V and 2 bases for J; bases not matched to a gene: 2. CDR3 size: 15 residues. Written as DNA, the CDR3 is TGCGCCAGCAGCTTGGAGGGGGCCGGCAATCAGCCCCAGCATTTT. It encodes CASSLEGAGNQPQHF.

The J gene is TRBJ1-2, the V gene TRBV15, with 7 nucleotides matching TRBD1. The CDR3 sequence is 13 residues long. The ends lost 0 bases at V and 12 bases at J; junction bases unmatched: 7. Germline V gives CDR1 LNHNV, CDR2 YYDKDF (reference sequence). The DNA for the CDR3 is TGTGCCACCAGCAGAGATTTCAGGACAGGCAACACCTTC. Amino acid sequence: CATSRDFRTGNTF.

CDR3 bases: TGTGCCAGCAGTTTGTGGTCAGGGGGCGCAAAAGAGACCCAGTACTTC. Its protein product is CASSLWSGGAKETQYF. This chain links TRBV28 with TRBJ2-5; 8 bases are a match to TRBD1. The V gene's germline CDR1 is MDHEN and CDR2 SYDVKM. There are 16 residues in the CDR3. Trimming removed 3 bases from V and 3 bases from J; junction bases left unmatched: 9.